This T cell receptor beta chain was identified in a study of shared clonotypes between healthy human individuals. Study at large: Three plates each covered CD4 naive and memory; CD8 naive two, CD8 memory one.

This CDR3 is 15 amino acids long. J was trimmed by 8 bases and V by 4 bases; bases with no gene match: 10. CDR1 and CDR2 (germline): WSHSY, SAAADI. Method: immunoSEQ multiplex PCR; TCRdb's copy keeps in-frame clones and lacks some. The sample holds about 1.5 million clones, over 95% seen once. The source is a man aged 30 to 39 in good health. Sample: naive CD4+ T cells sorted from blood. Specified subset: CD45RA+ positively selected. V and J are TRBV10-2 and TRBJ2-1, with TRBD2 identical over 8 bases. This CDR3 is CASSGTGGPRDEQFF. The CDR3 region has the DNA TGCGCCAGCAGTGGAACGGGAGGGCCCCGCGATGAGCAGTTCTTC.